The text below deals with one TCR beta chain. In germline, CDR1 is MNHEY, CDR2 SMNVEV (reference sequence). This CDR3 spans 19 amino acids. Unmatched junction bases numbered 15, after V lost 5 bases and J lost 4 bases. The record originates from a study of blood T cell repertoires in COVID-19. About the study: Spain, Italy and the United States supplied samples that represented acute and convalescent COVID-19. T cells, B-cell-depleted T cells, or PBMCs supplied cDNA or gDNA.

Study processing details: Reference gene primers were amplified, and this amplification served to estimate nucleated cell counts. Only in-frame clones appear in the TCRdb table, and some are missing; sequencing was by immunoSEQ multiplex PCR. V and J calls and clone size are as listed in that table; D and trimming were resolved from the DNA. The sample records approximately 400,000 clones, around 90% being singletons. The age range of participants was about 18 to 100 years, with residence in 20 to 25 US areas. The sequenced material came from PBMCs or T cells enriched from blood (not recorded which). The rearrangement links TRBV27 to TRBJ2-1; TRBD2 matches at 12 bases. The TCR originated in a woman aged 18-29 years who had recovered from COVID-19. CDR3 loop: CASSLPSGGAGILYNEQFF. The DNA of the CDR3 is TGTGCCAGCAGTCTCCCTAGCGGGGGGGCCGGAATCCTGTACAATGAGCAGTTCTTC.